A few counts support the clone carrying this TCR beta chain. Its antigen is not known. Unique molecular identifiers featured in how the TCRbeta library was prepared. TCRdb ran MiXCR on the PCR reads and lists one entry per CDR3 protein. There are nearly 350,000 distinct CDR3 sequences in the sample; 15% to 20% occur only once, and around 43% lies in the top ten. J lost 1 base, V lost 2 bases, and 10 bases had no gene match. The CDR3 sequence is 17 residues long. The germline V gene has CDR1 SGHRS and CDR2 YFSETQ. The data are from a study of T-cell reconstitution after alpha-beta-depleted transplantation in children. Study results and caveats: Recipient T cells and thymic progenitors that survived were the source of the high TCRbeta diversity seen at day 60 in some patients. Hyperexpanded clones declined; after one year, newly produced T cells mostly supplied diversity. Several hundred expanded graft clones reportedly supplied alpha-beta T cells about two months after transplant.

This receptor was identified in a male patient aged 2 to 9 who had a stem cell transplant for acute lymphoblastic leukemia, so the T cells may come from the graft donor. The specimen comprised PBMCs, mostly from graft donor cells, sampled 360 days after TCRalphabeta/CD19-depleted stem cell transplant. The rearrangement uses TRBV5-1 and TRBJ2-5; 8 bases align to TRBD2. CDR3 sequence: CASSLTGGGITQETQYF. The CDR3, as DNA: TGCGCCAGCAGCTTAACCGGCGGGGGGATTACCCAAGAGACCCAGTACTTC. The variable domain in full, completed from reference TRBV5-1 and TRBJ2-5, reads KAGVTQTPRYLIKTRGQQVTLSCSPISGHRSVSWYQQTPGQGLQFLFEYFSETQRNKGNFPGRFSGRQFSNSRSEMNVSTLELGDSALYLCASSLTGGGITQETQYFGPGTRLLVL.